This T cell receptor (beta chain) stems from a study of blood T cell repertoires in COVID-19 (dated by TCRdb to the early 2020s). Regarding the study in general: The collaborator samples originated in the United States, Italy and Spain and spanned the acute and convalescent phases of COVID-19. Where HLA class I and class II types were available, the types were taken from metadata supplied by the sample provider, not from assay-based typing. The repertoires were released in a freely available public database meant as a resource for research on the immune response to SARS-CoV-2. The samples were drawn from the first 160 participants of the ongoing ImmuneRACE study and from some 1,300 subjects provided by 6 global collaborators. Subjects who had been exposed to COVID-19, were actively infected with it, or had recovered from it provided the deeply sampled blood TCRbeta repertoires that made up the dataset. Sample metadata almost always included a de-identified subject ID, COVID-19 status, age in years and sex. The material from the prospective study consisted of cDNA or gDNA derived from T cells, B-cell-depleted T cells, or PBMCs.

V and J are truncated by 8 bases and 1 base respectively, leaving an intervening sequence of 11 bases. From the cysteine up to the phenylalanine, the CDR3 has a length of 13 residues. The retained sequence is limited to the CDR3, 39 bases, with the frame set at the first base. The germline V gene gives CDR1 as MNHEY and CDR2 as SVGAGI. The research as a whole found: Clinical and demographic metadata were provided uncurated, with the amount varying by source and participant.

Enrolling through a virtual design, the prospective study's participants ranged in age from about 18 to 89 years and lived across roughly 23 United States geographic areas. In the prospective study, participants were assigned to cohorts based on the clinical history participants reported in a screening survey and a study questionnaire. Exposed participants had been in contact with someone with a PCR-confirmed or clinician-diagnosed COVID-19 case within 2 weeks of study entry. Mobile phlebotomists in the prospective study collected whole blood, serum and a nasopharyngeal or oropharyngeal swab from every participant. Prospective study participants could optionally give additional blood draws and questionnaires over a roughly 2-month period. Blood samples from the prospective study were shipped frozen or at room temperature prior to DNA extraction. TCRbeta CDR3 regions were amplified from genomic DNA by means of the immunoSEQ Assay, a bias-controlled multiplex PCR. In the original analysis: Nucleated cell counts per sample were estimated from amplification of reference gene primers within the assay. Sequence reads were collapsed and filtered to measure the absolute abundance of every unique TCRbeta CDR3 rearrangement. For each sample, productive Simpson clonality was calculated as the square root of Simpson's diversity index across productive rearrangements. This immuneACCESS table, as held by TCRdb, lists in-frame sequences with V and J called but not all clones. Of the missing ones, under half trace to an unresolved V gene in checked studies; the others have no known cause. From that table come the V and J calls and clone size; the DNA was used to work out D and trimming. The sample table holds 350,000 to 400,000 clones, of which approximately 91% were seen once. The top ten constitute around 0.86% of the sample.

Details on this clone: Its antigen is not yet known. Per-base qualities were not stored, and no clone one base away is much larger.

This receptor was taken from a woman between 40 and 55 years old who had been exposed to COVID-19. Sequencing used PBMCs or T cells enriched from blood (not recorded which). The rearranged segments are TRBV6-5 and TRBJ1-1; the best D guess is TRBD1, with 5 bases matching. The bases are TGTGCCAGCGGGCGCAGGGAGAACACTGAAGCTTTCTTT. Its product reads: CASGRRENTEAFF.